This T cell receptor beta chain was recorded in a study of blood T cell repertoires in COVID-19. TCRdb's table, derived via immunoSEQ multiplex PCR, lists solely in-frame clones and lacks some. This repertoire shows under 450,000 clones, approximately 77% found once; its top ten account for approximately 1%. The TCR sequence derives from a human donor with acute or convalescent COVID-19. The donor label of this sample is uncertain. Sequenced sample: peripheral blood.

CDR3: CSVHALAGVETQYF. The CDR3 coding sequence is TGCAGCGTTCATGCTCTAGCGGGAGTGGAGACCCAGTACTTC. V usage is TRBV29-1 and J usage is TRBJ2-5, with 10 positions matching TRBD2. CDR1 is SQVTM and CDR2 is ANQGSEA in the germline V gene. The V and J ends lost 5 bases and 5 bases, in that order; junction bases with no gene match: 8. This CDR3 comprises 14 residues.